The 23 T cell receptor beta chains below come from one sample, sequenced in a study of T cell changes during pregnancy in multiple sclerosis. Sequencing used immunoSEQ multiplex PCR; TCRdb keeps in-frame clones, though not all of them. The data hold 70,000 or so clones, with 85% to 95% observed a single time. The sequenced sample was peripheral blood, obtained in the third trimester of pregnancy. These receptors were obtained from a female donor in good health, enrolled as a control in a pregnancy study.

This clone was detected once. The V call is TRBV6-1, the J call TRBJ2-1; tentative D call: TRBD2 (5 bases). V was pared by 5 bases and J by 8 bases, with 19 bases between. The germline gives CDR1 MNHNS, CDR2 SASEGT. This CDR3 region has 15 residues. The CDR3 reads CASSRSGRLNDEQFF. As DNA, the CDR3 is TGTGCCAGCAGTCGAAGCGGACGCCTGAACGATGAGCAGTTCTTC.

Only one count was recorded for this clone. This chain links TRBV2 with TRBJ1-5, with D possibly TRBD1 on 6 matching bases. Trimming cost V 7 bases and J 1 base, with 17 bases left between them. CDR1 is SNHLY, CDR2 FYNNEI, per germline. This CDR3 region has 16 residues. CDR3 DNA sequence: TGTGCCAGCAAGAGTGGGACAATCATCAGCAATCAGCCCCAGCATTTT. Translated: CASKSGTIISNQPQHF. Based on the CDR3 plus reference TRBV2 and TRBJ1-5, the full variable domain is EPEVTQTPSHQVTQMGQEVILRCVPISNHLYFYWYRQILGQKVEFLVSFYNNEISEKSEIFDDQFSVERPDGSNFTLKIRSTKLEDSAMYFCASKSGTIISNQPQHFGDGTRLSIL.

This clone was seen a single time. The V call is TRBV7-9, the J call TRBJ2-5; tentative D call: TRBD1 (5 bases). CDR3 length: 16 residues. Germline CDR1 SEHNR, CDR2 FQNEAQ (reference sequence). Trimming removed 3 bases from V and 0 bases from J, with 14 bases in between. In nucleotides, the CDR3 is TGTGCCAGCAGCTTCCCTCTACAGGAGTACCAAGAGACCCAGTACTTC. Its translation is CASSFPLQEYQETQYF.

The DNA of the CDR3 is TGTGCCAGCAGCTTCGGGACAAACACTGAAGCTTTCTTT. Translating gives CASSFGTNTEAFF. V is TRBV11-2 and J is TRBJ1-1, with D possibly matching TRBD1 (6 bases). CDR3 size: 13 residues. Trimming shortened V by 3 bases and J by 2 bases, and 7 bases separated the two germline ends. Germline-derived CDR1 and CDR2 are SGHAT and FQNNGV.

The CDR3 DNA sequence: TGCGCCAGCAGCCAAGTCTTGGGTAGCAGCACAGATACGCAGTATTTT. Protein sequence: CASSQVLGSSTDTQYF. V gene TRBV4-3 combines with J gene TRBJ2-3; D not certain. Trimming took 1 base from V and 0 from J, leaving 11 bases between them. In germline, CDR1 is LGHNA, CDR2 YSLEER. The CDR3 is 16 residues long.

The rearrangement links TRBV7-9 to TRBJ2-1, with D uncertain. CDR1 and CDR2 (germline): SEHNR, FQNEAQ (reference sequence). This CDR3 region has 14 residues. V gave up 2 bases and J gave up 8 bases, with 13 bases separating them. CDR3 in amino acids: CASSLKGLRDEQFF. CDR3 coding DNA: TGTGCCAGCAGCTTAAAAGGTCTACGGGATGAGCAGTTCTTC.

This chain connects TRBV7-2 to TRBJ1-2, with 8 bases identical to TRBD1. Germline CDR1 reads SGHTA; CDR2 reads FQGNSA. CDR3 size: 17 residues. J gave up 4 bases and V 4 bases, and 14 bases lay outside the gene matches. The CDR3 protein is CASSSPFGQGSAYGYTF. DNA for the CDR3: TGTGCCAGCAGCTCCCCATTCGGACAGGGAAGCGCCTATGGCTACACCTTC.

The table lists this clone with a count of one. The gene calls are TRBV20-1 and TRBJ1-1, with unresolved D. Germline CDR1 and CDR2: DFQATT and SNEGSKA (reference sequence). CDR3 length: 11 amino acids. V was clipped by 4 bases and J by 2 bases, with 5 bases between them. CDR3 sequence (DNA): TGCAGTGCTACTAGAAACACTGAAGCTTTCTTT. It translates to CSATRNTEAFF.

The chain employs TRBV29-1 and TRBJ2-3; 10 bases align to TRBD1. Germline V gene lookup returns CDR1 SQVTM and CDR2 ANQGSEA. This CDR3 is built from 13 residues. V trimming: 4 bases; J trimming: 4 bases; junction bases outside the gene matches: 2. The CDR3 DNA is TGCAGCGTTGGGACAGGGGGACCAGATACGCAGTATTTT. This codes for CSVGTGGPDTQYF.

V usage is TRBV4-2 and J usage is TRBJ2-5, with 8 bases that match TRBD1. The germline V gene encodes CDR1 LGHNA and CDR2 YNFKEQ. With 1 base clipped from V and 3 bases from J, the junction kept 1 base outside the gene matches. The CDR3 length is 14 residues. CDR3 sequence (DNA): TGTGCCAGCAGCCAAGTGGGACAGGAAGAGACCCAGTACTTC. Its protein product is CASSQVGQEETQYF.

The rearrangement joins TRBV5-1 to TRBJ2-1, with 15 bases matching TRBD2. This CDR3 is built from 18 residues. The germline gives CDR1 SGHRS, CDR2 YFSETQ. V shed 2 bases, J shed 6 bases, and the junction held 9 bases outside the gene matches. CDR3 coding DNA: TGCGCCAGCAGCTTACCCGGGACTAGCGGGAGGCGGGGCAATGAGCAGTTCTTC. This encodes CASSLPGTSGRRGNEQFF.

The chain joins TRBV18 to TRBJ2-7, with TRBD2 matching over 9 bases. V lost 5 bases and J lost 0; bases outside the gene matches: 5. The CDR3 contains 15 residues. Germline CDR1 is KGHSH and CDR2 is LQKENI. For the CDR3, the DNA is TGTGCCAGCTCATCGACTAGCGGCGGCTCCTACGAGCAGTACTTC. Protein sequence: CASSSTSGGSYEQYF.

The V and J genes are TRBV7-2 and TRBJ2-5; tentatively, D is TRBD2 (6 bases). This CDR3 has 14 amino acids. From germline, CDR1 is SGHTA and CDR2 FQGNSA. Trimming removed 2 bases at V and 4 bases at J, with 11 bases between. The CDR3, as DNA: TGTGCCAGCAGCTTAAACGGAGGGAGAGAGACCCAGTACTTC. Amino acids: CASSLNGGRETQYF.

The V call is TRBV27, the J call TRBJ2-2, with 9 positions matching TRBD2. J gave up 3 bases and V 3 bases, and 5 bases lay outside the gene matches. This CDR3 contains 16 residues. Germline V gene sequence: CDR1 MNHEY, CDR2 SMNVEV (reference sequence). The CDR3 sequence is CASSFGLARDTGELFF. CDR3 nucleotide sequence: TGTGCCAGCAGTTTTGGACTAGCGAGGGACACCGGGGAGCTGTTTTTT.

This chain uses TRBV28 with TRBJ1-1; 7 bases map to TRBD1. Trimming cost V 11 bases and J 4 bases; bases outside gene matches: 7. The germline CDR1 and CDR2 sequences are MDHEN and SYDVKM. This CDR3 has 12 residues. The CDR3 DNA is TGTGCCGCAGGGGGGCTTGGCACTGAAGCTTTCTTT. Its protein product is CAAGGLGTEAFF.

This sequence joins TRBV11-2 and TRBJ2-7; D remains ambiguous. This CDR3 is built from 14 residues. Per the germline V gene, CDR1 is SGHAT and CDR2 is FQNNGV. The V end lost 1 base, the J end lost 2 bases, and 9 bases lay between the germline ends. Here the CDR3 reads CASSLARGAYEQYF. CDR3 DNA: TGTGCCAGCAGCTTAGCTCGAGGCGCCTACGAGCAGTACTTC.

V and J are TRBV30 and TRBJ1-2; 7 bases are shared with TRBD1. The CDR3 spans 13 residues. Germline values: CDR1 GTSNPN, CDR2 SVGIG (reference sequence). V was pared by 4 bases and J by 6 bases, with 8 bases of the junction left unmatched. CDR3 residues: CAWNRQGWNGYTF. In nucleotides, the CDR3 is TGTGCCTGGAATCGACAGGGATGGAATGGCTACACCTTC.

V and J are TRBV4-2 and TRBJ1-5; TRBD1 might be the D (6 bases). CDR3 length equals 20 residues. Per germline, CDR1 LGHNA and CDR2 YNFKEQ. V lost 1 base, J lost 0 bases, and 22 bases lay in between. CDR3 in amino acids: CASSQVAVIGGRYSNQPQHF. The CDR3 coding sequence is TGTGCCAGCAGCCAAGTCGCCGTAATAGGGGGACGATATAGCAATCAGCCCCAGCATTTT.

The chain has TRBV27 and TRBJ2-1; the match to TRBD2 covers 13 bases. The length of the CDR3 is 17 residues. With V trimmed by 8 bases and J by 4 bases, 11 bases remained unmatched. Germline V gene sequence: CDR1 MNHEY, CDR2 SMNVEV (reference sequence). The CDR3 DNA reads TGTGCCAGCCCAACTAGCGGGGGGGCTTTTGTGTACAATGAGCAGTTCTTC. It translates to CASPTSGGAFVYNEQFF.

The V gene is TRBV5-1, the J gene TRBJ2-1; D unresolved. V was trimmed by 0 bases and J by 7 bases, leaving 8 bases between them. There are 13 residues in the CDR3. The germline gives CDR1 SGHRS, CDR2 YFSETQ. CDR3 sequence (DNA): TGCGCCAGCAGCTTGGCCGGGTGGAATGAGCAGTTCTTC. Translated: CASSLAGWNEQFF.

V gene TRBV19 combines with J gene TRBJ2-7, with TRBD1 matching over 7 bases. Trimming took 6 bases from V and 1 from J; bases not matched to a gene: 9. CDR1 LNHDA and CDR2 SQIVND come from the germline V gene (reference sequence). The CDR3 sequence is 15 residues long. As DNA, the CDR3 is TGTGCCAGTAGCCCCACCGGGACAGTTTCCTACGAGCAGTACTTC. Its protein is CASSPTGTVSYEQYF. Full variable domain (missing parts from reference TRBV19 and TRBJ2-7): DGGITQSPKYLFRKEGQNVTLSCEQNLNHDAMYWYRQDPGQGLRLIYYSQIVNDFQKGDIAEGYSVSREKKESFPLTVTSAQKNPTAFYLCASSPTGTVSYEQYFGPGTRLTVT.

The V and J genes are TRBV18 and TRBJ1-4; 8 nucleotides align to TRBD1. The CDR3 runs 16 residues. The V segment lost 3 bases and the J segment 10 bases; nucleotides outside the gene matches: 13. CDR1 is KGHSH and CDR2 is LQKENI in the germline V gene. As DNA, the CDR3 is TGTGCCAGCTCACCTAATACCGGGACAGGAGGCGGAAAACTGTTTTTT. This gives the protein CASSPNTGTGGGKLFF.

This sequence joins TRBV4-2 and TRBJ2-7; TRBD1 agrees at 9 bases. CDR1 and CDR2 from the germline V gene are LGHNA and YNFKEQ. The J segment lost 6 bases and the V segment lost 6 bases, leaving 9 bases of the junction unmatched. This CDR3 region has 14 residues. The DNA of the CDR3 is TGTGCCAGCAGTCGACCGGGACAGGGTCCCGAGCAGTACTTC. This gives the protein CASSRPGQGPEQYF.